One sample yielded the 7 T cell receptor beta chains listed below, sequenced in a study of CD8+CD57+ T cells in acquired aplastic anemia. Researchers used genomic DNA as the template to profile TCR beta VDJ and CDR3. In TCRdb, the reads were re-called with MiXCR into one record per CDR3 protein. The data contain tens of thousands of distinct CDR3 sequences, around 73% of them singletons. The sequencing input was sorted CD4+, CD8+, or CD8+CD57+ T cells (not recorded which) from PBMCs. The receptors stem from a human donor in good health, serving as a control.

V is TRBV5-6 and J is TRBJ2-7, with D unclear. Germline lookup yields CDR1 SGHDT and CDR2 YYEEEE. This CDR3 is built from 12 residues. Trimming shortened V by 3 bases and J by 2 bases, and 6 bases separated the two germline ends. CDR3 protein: CASSSSPYEQYF. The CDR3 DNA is TGTGCCAGCAGCTCCAGCCCCTACGAGCAGTACTTC.

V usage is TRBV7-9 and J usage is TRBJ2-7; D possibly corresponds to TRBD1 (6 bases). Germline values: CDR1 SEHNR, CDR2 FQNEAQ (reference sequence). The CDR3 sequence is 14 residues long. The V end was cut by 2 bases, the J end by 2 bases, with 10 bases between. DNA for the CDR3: TGTGCCAGCAGCTTATTACAGGGACCCTACGAGCAGTACTTC. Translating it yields CASSLLQGPYEQYF.

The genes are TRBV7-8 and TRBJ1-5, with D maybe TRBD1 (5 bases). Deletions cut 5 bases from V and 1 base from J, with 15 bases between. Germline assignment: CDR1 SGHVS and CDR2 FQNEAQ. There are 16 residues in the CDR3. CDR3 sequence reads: CASSLGDGRSNQPQHF. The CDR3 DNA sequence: TGTGCCAGCAGCCTGGGGGACGGGAGAAGCAATCAGCCCCAGCATTTT.

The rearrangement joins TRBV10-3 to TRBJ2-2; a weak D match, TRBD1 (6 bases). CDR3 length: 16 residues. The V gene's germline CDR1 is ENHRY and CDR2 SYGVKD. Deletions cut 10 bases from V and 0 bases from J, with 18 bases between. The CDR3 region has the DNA TGTGCCAGCAGGTCAAGGGGGTTCGCGAACACCGGGGAGCTGTTTTTT. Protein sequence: CASRSRGFANTGELFF.

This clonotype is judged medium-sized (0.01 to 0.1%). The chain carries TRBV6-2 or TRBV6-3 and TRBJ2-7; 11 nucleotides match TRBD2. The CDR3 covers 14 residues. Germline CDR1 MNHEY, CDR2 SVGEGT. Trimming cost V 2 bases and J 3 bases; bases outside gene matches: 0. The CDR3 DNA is TGTGCCAGCAGTTACGGGACTAGCGGCTACGAGCAGTACTTC. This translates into CASSYGTSGYEQYF.

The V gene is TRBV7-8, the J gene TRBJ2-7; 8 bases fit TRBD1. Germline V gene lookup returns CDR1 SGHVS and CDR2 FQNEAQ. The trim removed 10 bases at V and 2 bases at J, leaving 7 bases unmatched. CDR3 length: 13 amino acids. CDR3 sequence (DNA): TGTGCCACCCGGGACAGGTGGGCCTACGAGCAGTACTTC. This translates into CATRDRWAYEQYF.

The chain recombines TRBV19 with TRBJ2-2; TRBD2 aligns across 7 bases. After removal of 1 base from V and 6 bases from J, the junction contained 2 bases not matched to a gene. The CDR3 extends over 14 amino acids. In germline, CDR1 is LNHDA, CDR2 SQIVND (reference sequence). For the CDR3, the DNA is TGTGCCAGTAGTATAGCGGGAGGCCCCGGGGAGCTGTTTTTT. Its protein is CASSIAGGPGELFF.